This T cell receptor beta chain was sequenced during a study of shared clonotypes between healthy human individuals. About the study: The donor group consisted of a couple of women and a few men, aged 18 to 49. Study-wide results and limits: It was the non-shared clonotypes that had lower generation probabilities than clonotypes shared by all four donors. Generally, estimated richness proved larger in naive subsets than it did in memory subsets.

With regard to this clone: Its cognate antigen is unknown.

Measured with immunoSEQ multiplex PCR; TCRdb has only the in-frame clones, and not every one. The sample carries more than 2 million clones, about 93% recorded once. CD8 cells regarded as naive lacked CD45RO, were positively chosen for CCR7, and omitted terminally differentiated effector memory CD45RA+ cells. The donors, healthy adults who were HIV-negative, had experienced no recent acute infections or vaccinations. The CDR3 spans 17 residues. Trimming shortened V by 0 bases and J by 5 bases, and 19 bases separated the two germline ends. Germline V gene data show CDR1 as LGHNA and CDR2 as YSLEER. The sequenced material came from naive CD8+ T cells from PBMCs. The receptor was isolated from a man between 18 and 29 years old in good health. Some clones in this sample may be carry-over from other donors' samples. The chain carries TRBV4-3 and TRBJ1-1; D gene ambiguous. The CDR3 DNA reads TGCGCCAGCAGCCAAGATCTGAGGAGGGAGGTGGGAACTGAAGCTTTCTTT. Its protein product is CASSQDLRREVGTEAFF.